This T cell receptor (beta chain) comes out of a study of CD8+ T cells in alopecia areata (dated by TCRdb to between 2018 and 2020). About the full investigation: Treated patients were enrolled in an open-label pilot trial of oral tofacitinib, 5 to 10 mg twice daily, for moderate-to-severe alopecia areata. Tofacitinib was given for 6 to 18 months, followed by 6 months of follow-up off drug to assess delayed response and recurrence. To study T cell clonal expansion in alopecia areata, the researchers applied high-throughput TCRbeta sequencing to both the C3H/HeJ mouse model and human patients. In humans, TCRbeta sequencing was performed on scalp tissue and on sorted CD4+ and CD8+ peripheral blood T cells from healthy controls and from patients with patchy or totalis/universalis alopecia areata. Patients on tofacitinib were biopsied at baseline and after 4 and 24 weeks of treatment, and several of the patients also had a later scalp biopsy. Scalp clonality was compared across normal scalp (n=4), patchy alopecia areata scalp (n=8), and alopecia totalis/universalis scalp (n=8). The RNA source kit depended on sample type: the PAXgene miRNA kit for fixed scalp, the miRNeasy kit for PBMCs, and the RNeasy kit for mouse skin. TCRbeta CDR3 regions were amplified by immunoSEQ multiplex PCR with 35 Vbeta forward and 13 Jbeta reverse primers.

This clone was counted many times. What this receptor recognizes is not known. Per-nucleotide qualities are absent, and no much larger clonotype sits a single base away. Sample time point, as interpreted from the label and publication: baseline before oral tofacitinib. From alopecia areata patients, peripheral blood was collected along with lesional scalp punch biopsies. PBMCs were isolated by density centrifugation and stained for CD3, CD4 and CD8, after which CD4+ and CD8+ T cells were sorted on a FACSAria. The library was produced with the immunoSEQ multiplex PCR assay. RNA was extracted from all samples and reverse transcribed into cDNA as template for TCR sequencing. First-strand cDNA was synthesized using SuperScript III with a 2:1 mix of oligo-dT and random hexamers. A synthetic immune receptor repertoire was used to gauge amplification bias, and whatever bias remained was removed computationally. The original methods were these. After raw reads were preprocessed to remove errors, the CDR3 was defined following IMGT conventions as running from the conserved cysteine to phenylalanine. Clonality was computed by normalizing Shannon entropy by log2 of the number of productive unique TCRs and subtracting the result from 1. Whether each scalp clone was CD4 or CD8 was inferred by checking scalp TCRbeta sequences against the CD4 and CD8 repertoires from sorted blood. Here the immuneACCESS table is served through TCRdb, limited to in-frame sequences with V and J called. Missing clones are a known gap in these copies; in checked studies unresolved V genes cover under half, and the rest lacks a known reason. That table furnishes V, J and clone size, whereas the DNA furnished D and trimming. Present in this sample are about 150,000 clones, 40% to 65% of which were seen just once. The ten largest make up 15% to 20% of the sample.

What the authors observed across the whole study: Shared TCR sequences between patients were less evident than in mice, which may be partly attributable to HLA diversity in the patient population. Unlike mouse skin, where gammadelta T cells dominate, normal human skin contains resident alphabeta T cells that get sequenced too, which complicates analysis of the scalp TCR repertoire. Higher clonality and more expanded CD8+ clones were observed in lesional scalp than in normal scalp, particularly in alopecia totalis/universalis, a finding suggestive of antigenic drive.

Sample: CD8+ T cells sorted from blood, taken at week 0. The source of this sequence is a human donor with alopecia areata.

CDR3 reads: CSVEDTTYEQYF. DNA sequence: TGCAGCGTTGAAGACACCACCTACGAGCAGTACTTC. Recombination linked TRBV29-1 to TRBJ2-7, with no reliable assignment of the D segment. The junction shows trimming of 0 bases on V and 2 bases on J, plus 5 bases between the germline ends. CDR1 is given as SQVTM and CDR2 as ANQGSEA, both from the germline V gene. Measured from the cysteine to the phenylalanine, the CDR3 is 12 residues long. Only the CDR3 DNA is retained, 36 bases long and in frame from the first base.